The 31 T cell receptor beta chains presented below share a single source sample, sequenced in a study of blood T cell repertoires in COVID-19. Libraries were prepared by immunoSEQ multiplex PCR; TCRdb keeps only in-frame clonotypes and omits some of them. The table lists approximately 230,000 clones, 79% of them singletons. Sequenced sample: peripheral blood. The receptor set was obtained from a woman in her forties with active or convalescent COVID-19.

V gene TRBV9 combines with J gene TRBJ2-1; TRBD1 matches 8 bases. The germline V gene has CDR1 SGDLS and CDR2 YYNGEE. This CDR3 is 15 amino acids long. V was pared by 4 bases and J by 7 bases, with 10 bases of the junction left unmatched. For the CDR3, the DNA is TGTGCCAGCAGCACCCCCAGCAGGGGGCAAAATGAGCAGTTCTTC. This sequence encodes CASSTPSRGQNEQFF.

V gene TRBV2 combines with J gene TRBJ2-3; 12 bases match TRBD2. From germline, CDR1 is SNHLY and CDR2 FYNNEI. The trim removed 5 bases at V and 4 bases at J, leaving 4 bases unmatched. CDR3 length: 15 residues. DNA of the CDR3: TGTGCCAGCAGTAGGGCTAGCGGGGGGGCAGATACGCAGTATTTT. Protein: CASSRASGGADTQYF.

The V gene is TRBV29-1, the J gene TRBJ1-1; tentatively, D is TRBD1 (6 bases). CDR3 length equals 13 residues. CDR1 is SQVTM, CDR2 ANQGSEA, per germline. V lost 6 bases, J lost 5 bases, and 16 bases lay in between. CDR3 in amino acids: CSVETGRRTEAFF. CDR3 nucleotide sequence: TGCAGCGTGGAAACAGGGAGAAGAACTGAAGCTTTCTTT. The variable domain in full, completed from reference TRBV29-1 and TRBJ1-1, reads SAVISQKPSRDICQRGTSLTIQCQVDSQVTMMFWYRQQPGQSLTLIATANQGSEATYESGFVIDKFPISRPNLTFSTLTVSNMSPEDSSIYLCSVETGRRTEAFFGQGTRLTVV.

This chain links TRBV5-1 with TRBJ1-2, with 7 nucleotides matching TRBD1. Germline assignment: CDR1 SGHRS and CDR2 YFSETQ. V lost 7 bases, J lost 7 bases, and 10 bases stayed unmatched. The CDR3 spans 13 residues. The CDR3 here is CASGDLQGFGYTF. CDR3 bases: TGCGCCAGCGGAGACTTACAGGGGTTTGGCTACACCTTC.

The chain links TRBV30 to TRBJ1-1; D gene unclear. The CDR3 loop spans 13 amino acids. V was pared by 8 bases and J by 0 bases, with 13 bases between. CDR1 GTSNPN and CDR2 SVGIG come from the germline V gene (reference sequence). In DNA form, the CDR3 reads TGTGCCCTGGAGGGAATCCTGAACACTGAAGCTTTCTTT. This codes for CALEGILNTEAFF.

J is TRBJ2-3 and V is TRBV18; perhaps TRBD2 as D (5 bases). The V gene lost 6 bases and the J gene lost 9 bases, with 16 bases spanning the gap. The CDR3 is 13 amino acids. CDR1 and CDR2 (germline): KGHSH, LQKENI. The CDR3 DNA sequence: TGTGCCAGCTCCTCGTCCGGGGAGTCGACGCAGTATTTT. This codes for CASSSSGESTQYF.

V usage is TRBV18 and J usage is TRBJ1-2; maybe TRBD1 (6 bases). The CDR3 length is 13 residues. V lost 2 bases and J 6 bases, leaving 10 bases between the germline ends. Germline loops: CDR1 KGHSH, CDR2 LQKENI. The CDR3 is CASSPLSGDGYTF. For the CDR3, the DNA is TGTGCCAGCTCACCATTATCAGGGGATGGCTACACCTTC.

The chain is built from TRBV4-1 and TRBJ1-5; D uncertain. The CDR3 has 14 amino acids. Germline assignment: CDR1 MGHRA and CDR2 YSYEKL. Trimming took off 3 bases at V and 8 bases at J, with 14 bases between the two ends. CDR3 loop: CASSQGPGTEPQHF. In DNA, the CDR3 is TGCGCCAGCAGCCAGGGCCCCGGCACGGAGCCCCAGCATTTT.

This clone was detected once. The chain has TRBV3-1 (or the pseudogene TRBV3-2) and TRBJ1-6; no reliable D call. Per the germline V gene, CDR1 is LGHDT and CDR2 is YNNKEL (reference sequence). The CDR3 totals 13 residues. V lost 0 bases and J 11 bases, leaving 8 bases between the germline ends. The CDR3 protein is CASSQERSAPLHF. The CDR3 region has the DNA TGTGCCAGCAGCCAAGAGAGGTCGGCACCCCTCCACTTT.

The chain employs TRBV30 and TRBJ2-1; 14 positions match TRBD2. The trim removed 4 bases at V and 8 bases at J, leaving 4 bases unmatched. Per the germline V gene, CDR1 is GTSNPN and CDR2 is SVGIG (reference sequence). This CDR3 contains 14 residues. The CDR3 is CAWTTSGGGYEQFF. For the CDR3, the DNA is TGTGCCTGGACGACTAGCGGGGGGGGATATGAGCAGTTCTTC.

This chain joins TRBV28 and TRBJ1-1; 7 bases agree with TRBD1. V lost 3 bases to trimming and J lost 7 bases; unmatched junction nucleotides: 8. Germline CDR1 and CDR2: MDHEN and SYDVKM. The CDR3 runs to 14 residues. The chain's CDR3 is CASSFGDSLGEAFF. In nucleotides, the CDR3 is TGTGCCAGCAGTTTCGGGGACAGTCTCGGTGAAGCTTTCTTT.

This clone turned up a few times. The rearrangement uses TRBV5-1 and TRBJ1-2, with 8 bases that match TRBD1. V lost 1 base and J lost 7; bases outside the gene matches: 6. From germline, CDR1 is SGHRS and CDR2 YFSETQ. This CDR3 is built from 14 residues. The DNA for the CDR3 is TGCGCCAGCAGCTTGAGGTCAGGGGGCGGTGGCTACACCTTC. Encoded protein: CASSLRSGGGGYTF.

A note on this clone: A much larger clone lies a single base off, so this may be a read error. The same CDR3 is also encoded by other DNA sequences in this sample. This rearrangement joins TRBV5-1 to TRBJ1-1, with TRBD1 as a possible D gene (5 bases). Trimming removed 0 bases from V and 5 bases from J, with 11 bases in between. Germline values: CDR1 SGHRS, CDR2 YFSETQ. This CDR3 has 14 residues. CDR3 in DNA: TGCGCCAGCAGCTTGGCCGGGGGGTATACTGAAGCTTTCTTT. It yields the protein CASSLAGGYTEAFF.

This clone was seen repeatedly, ten times or more. The CDR3 DNA reads as TGTGCCAGCAGGATGACAGGGAACTATGGCTACACCTTC. It translates to CASRMTGNYGYTF. This chain connects TRBV6-5 to TRBJ1-2; the match to TRBD1 covers 7 bases. V shed 6 bases, J shed 2 bases, and the junction held 3 bases outside the gene matches. The CDR3 is 13 residues long. The V gene's germline CDR1 is MNHEY and CDR2 SVGAGI.

This chain connects TRBV27 to TRBJ1-1; D perhaps matches TRBD1 (5 bases). V was clipped by 8 bases and J by 3 bases, with 13 bases between them. The CDR3 length is 13 residues. The germline gives CDR1 MNHEY, CDR2 SMNVEV (reference sequence). The CDR3 nucleotides read TGTGCCAGCGGGCCCCGGGACTACACTGAAGCTTTCTTT. Protein sequence: CASGPRDYTEAFF.

This clone came up once. This chain joins TRBV5-4 and TRBJ1-3, with D possibly matching TRBD1 (6 bases). Germline V CDR1 and CDR2: SGHNT, YYREEE (reference sequence). CDR3 length: 14 residues. V was pared by 1 base and J by 2 bases, with 7 bases between. CDR3 loop: CASSLPGAGNTIYF. CDR3 nucleotide sequence: TGTGCCAGCAGCTTGCCAGGGGCTGGAAACACCATATATTTT.

The gene calls are TRBV6-5 and TRBJ1-5, with TRBD1 identical over 8 bases. The junction had 11 bases not matched to a gene; V was cut back by 6 bases and J by 7 bases. Germline values: CDR1 MNHEY, CDR2 SVGAGI. This CDR3 region has 15 residues. The CDR3 nucleotides are TGTGCCAGCAGCGTTCGCGGACAGGGCGAGCAGCCCCAGCATTTT. Translating it yields CASSVRGQGEQPQHF.

The chain couples TRBV7-6 to TRBJ1-2; TRBD1 aligns across 12 bases. V trimming: 2 bases; J trimming: 8 bases; junction bases outside the gene matches: 6. Germline CDR1 and CDR2: SGHVS and FNYEAQ. This CDR3 is built from 15 residues. CDR3 DNA sequence: TGTGCCAGCAGCTTACCGGGACAGGGGGCGAACGGCTACACCTTC. Translating gives CASSLPGQGANGYTF.

As DNA, the CDR3 is TGCGCCAGCAGCCCCAGCGGCGGCACAGATACGCAGTATTTT. It translates to CASSPSGGTDTQYF. This chain joins TRBV5-1 and TRBJ2-3; a possible D gene is TRBD2 (5 bases). Germline assignment: CDR1 SGHRS and CDR2 YFSETQ. The V gene lost 4 bases and the J gene lost 1 base, with 10 bases spanning the gap. This CDR3 contains 14 residues.

The chain joins TRBV19 to TRBJ1-4; D gene unclear. The germline V gene has CDR1 LNHDA and CDR2 SQIVND (reference sequence). The CDR3 runs 15 residues. V was pared by 5 bases and J by 4 bases, with 14 bases between. The CDR3 is CASSGRKLINEKLFF. CDR3 DNA sequence: TGTGCCAGTAGTGGGAGGAAACTGATTAATGAAAAACTGTTTTTT.

CDR3 bases: TGTGCCAGCAGTCATAGCGGGGGGCTGAGCTCCTACAATGAGCAGTTCTTC. Protein product: CASSHSGGLSSYNEQFF. The chain employs TRBV7-3 and TRBJ2-1; 10 bases map to TRBD2. In germline, CDR1 is SGHTA, CDR2 FQGTGA. Germline trimming cut 6 bases from V and 0 bases from J; bases unmatched to any gene: 8. The CDR3 is 17 residues long.

This chain connects TRBV19 to TRBJ1-2; maybe TRBD1 (5 bases). Between the trimmed V and J ends, which lost 6 bases and 3 bases, there was a span of 8 bases. CDR1 is LNHDA and CDR2 is SQIVND in the germline V gene (reference sequence). The CDR3 covers 12 residues. The CDR3 DNA is TGTGCCAGTAGCGACAGTTACTATGGCTACACCTTC. As protein: CASSDSYYGYTF.

V is TRBV9 and J is TRBJ2-5, with D possibly TRBD2 on 6 matching bases. V lost 0 bases, J lost 4 bases, and 13 bases lay in between. The germline CDR1 and CDR2 sequences are SGDLS and YYNGEE. The CDR3 consists of 15 residues. DNA of the CDR3: TGTGCCAGCAGCGTAGATGGGGCGGGGATAGAGACCCAGTACTTC. Translated: CASSVDGAGIETQYF.

This rearrangement joins TRBV13 to TRBJ1-1; D is possibly TRBD1 (5 bases). V lost 5 bases and J lost 1, with 17 bases in between. CDR1 is PRHDT and CDR2 is FYEKMQ in the germline V gene (reference sequence). The CDR3 covers 16 residues. The CDR3 nucleotides are TGTGCCAGCAGCCCACCGACGTACAGGCGGAACACTGAAGCTTTCTTT. Translation gives CASSPPTYRRNTEAFF.

This rearrangement joins TRBV24-1 to TRBJ2-1; 11 bases match TRBD2. This CDR3 spans 16 amino acids. V was pared by 0 bases and J by 5 bases, with 2 bases of the junction left unmatched. Germline V gives CDR1 KGHDR, CDR2 SFDVKD. CDR3 sequence: CATSDLRLAGNNEQFF. The CDR3 nucleotides are TGTGCCACCAGTGATTTGAGACTAGCGGGGAACAATGAGCAGTTCTTC.

The chain combines TRBV11-1 with TRBJ1-6; TRBD1 matches 8 bases. The CDR3 is 15 amino acids. From germline, CDR1 is SGHAT and CDR2 FQDESV (reference sequence). Germline trimming cut 5 bases from V and 9 bases from J; bases unmatched to any gene: 9. DNA of the CDR3: TGTGCCAGCAGCGCACAGACAGGGGTGGGTTCACCCCTCCACTTT. This encodes CASSAQTGVGSPLHF.

The J gene is TRBJ2-1, the V gene TRBV19; TRBD2 might be the D (6 bases). Germline V CDR1 and CDR2: LNHDA, SQIVND (reference sequence). V lost 7 bases, J lost 0 bases, and 10 bases lay in between. This CDR3 is 14 amino acids long. CDR3 protein: CASTAGSSYNEQFF. The CDR3 DNA is TGTGCCAGTACCGCGGGGAGCTCCTACAATGAGCAGTTCTTC. The full variable domain, in which reference TRBV19 and TRBJ2-1 provide the parts outside the CDR3, is DGGITQSPKYLFRKEGQNVTLSCEQNLNHDAMYWYRQDPGQGLRLIYYSQIVNDFQKGDIAEGYSVSREKKESFPLTVTSAQKNPTAFYLCASTAGSSYNEQFFGPGTRLTVL.

The chain employs TRBV10-2 and TRBJ2-1; 11 bases align to TRBD2. This CDR3 is 14 amino acids long. The junction had 6 bases not matched to a gene; V was cut back by 7 bases and J by 7 bases. Germline CDR1 and CDR2: WSHSY and SAAADI. The CDR3 nucleotides read TGCGCCAGCAATGTAGCGGGGGGGCCGAATGAGCAGTTCTTC. Translating it yields CASNVAGGPNEQFF.

The chain combines TRBV7-3 with TRBJ1-2, with unresolved D. Looked up from germline, CDR1 is SGHTA and CDR2 is FQGTGA. V lost 1 base and J lost 0, with 6 bases in between. This CDR3 spans 14 amino acids. CDR3 DNA: TGTGCCAGCAGCTTAATCGCAGCTAACTATGGCTACACCTTC. This sequence encodes CASSLIAANYGYTF.

The chain carries TRBV28 and TRBJ2-2, with 8 bases aligning to TRBD2. The germline V gene encodes CDR1 MDHEN and CDR2 SYDVKM. The CDR3 is 14 amino acids. The ends lost 7 bases at V and 1 base at J; junction bases unmatched: 2. CDR3 in amino acids: CASKRGRNTGELFF. The DNA for the CDR3 is TGTGCCAGCAAGCGGGGGCGGAACACCGGGGAGCTGTTTTTT.

The chain carries TRBV12-3 or TRBV12-4 and TRBJ1-1; D remains ambiguous. Trimming removed 6 bases from V and 3 bases from J, with 11 bases in between. The CDR3 is 13 residues long. The CDR3 sequence is CASSLARDTEAFF. CDR3 bases: TGTGCCAGCAGCTTGGCCCGGGACACTGAAGCTTTCTTT.